Listed here are 27 T cell receptor beta chains from one sample, sequenced in a study of a mutant IDH1 vaccine in newly diagnosed glioma. Their target antigens are unknown. Method: immunoSEQ multiplex PCR; TCRdb's copy keeps in-frame clones and lacks some. The table shows about 44,000 clones, with less than 95% occurring only once. The time point denotes: week 23, last vaccination. In every dose of vaccine, 300 ug of mutant IDH1 20-mer peptide was given alongside topical imiquimod. This specimen was PBMCs, taken from a glioma patient whose treatment included an IDH1 peptide vaccine. The receptors derive from a man aged 45-65 years with glioma.

The rearrangement uses TRBV2 and TRBJ2-1; 9 bases are shared with TRBD2. The CDR3 is 13 amino acids. Germline trimming cut 6 bases from V and 8 bases from J; bases unmatched to any gene: 5. CDR1 SNHLY and CDR2 FYNNEI come from the germline V gene. The CDR3 coding sequence is TGTGCCAGCAGGGGGACTAGCTTGTATGAGCAGTTCTTC. Translated, it gives CASRGTSLYEQFF. Combining the CDR3 with reference TRBV2 and TRBJ2-1 gives the whole variable domain EPEVTQTPSHQVTQMGQEVILRCVPISNHLYFYWYRQILGQKVEFLVSFYNNEISEKSEIFDDQFSVERPDGSNFTLKIRSTKLEDSAMYFCASRGTSLYEQFFGPGTRLTVL.

The chain is built from TRBV6-6 and TRBJ1-4, with TRBD1 identical over 12 bases. Germline CDR1 is MNHNY and CDR2 is SVGAGI (reference sequence). The junction had 3 bases not matched to a gene; V was cut back by 2 bases and J by 8 bases. This CDR3 spans 15 amino acids. The CDR3 nucleotides are TGTGCCAGCAGTTACCAAGGGACAGGGGGCGAAAAACTGTTTTTT. Amino acids: CASSYQGTGGEKLFF.

This clone was observed a handful of times. CDR3 in DNA: TGTGCCAGCAGTGAACAGGCTAACAGGGGCAATCAGCCCCAGCATTTT. Its protein product is CASSEQANRGNQPQHF. V gene TRBV6-1 combines with J gene TRBJ1-5; perhaps TRBD1 as D (6 bases). CDR1 is MNHNS, CDR2 SASEGT, per germline. The CDR3 is 16 amino acids. V lost 2 bases to trimming and J lost 2 bases, with 13 bases between them.

The V call is TRBV28, the J call TRBJ1-2; 10 bases are a match to TRBD1. This CDR3 comprises 14 residues. With V trimmed by 5 bases and J by 8 bases, 8 bases remained unmatched. From germline, CDR1 is MDHEN and CDR2 SYDVKM. CDR3 protein: CASSQLGTGEGYTF. The DNA for the CDR3 is TGTGCCAGCAGTCAACTCGGGACAGGGGAAGGCTACACCTTC.

The genes are TRBV11-1 and TRBJ1-1; D unclear. CDR1 SGHAT and CDR2 FQDESV come from the germline V gene (reference sequence). V lost 2 bases and J lost 3, with 19 bases in between. The CDR3 is 17 residues long. The CDR3 nucleotides read TGTGCCAGCAGCTTATACCCCCCGGGGTGGATGCACACTGAAGCTTTCTTT. Translation gives CASSLYPPGWMHTEAFF.

The rearrangement links TRBV20-1 to TRBJ2-3, with D unclear. CDR3 length: 11 residues. Trimming shortened V by 5 bases and J by 6 bases, and 9 bases separated the two germline ends. CDR1 and CDR2 (germline): DFQATT, SNEGSKA (reference sequence). The CDR3 DNA reads as TGCAGTGCTCTTCGAGATGATACGCAGTATTTT. Encoded protein: CSALRDDTQYF.

The chain links TRBV5-1 to TRBJ1-1; tentative D call: TRBD1 (5 bases). The CDR3 has 13 residues. V gave up 3 bases and J gave up 5 bases, with 11 bases separating them. The germline V gene encodes CDR1 SGHRS and CDR2 YFSETQ. The CDR3 loop is CASSSRQLTEAFF. Here the CDR3 DNA reads TGCGCCAGCAGCTCCCGACAGCTTACTGAAGCTTTCTTT.

The rearrangement uses TRBV7-2 and TRBJ1-1; 9 bases map to TRBD1. CDR1 and CDR2 from the germline V gene are SGHTA and FQGNSA. Trimming at V came to 7 bases and at J to 5 bases, leaving 8 bases not matched to a gene. This CDR3 contains 14 residues. CDR3 nucleotide sequence: TGTGCCAGCACCACGGACAGGGGCCGAACTGAAGCTTTCTTT. This sequence encodes CASTTDRGRTEAFF.

The chain uses TRBV28 and TRBJ2-2; 11 nucleotides agree with TRBD2. Trimming took 5 bases from V and 6 from J; bases not matched to a gene: 5. The CDR3 runs to 15 residues. CDR1 is MDHEN, CDR2 SYDVKM, per germline. CDR3 amino acids: CASSLAGGQPGELFF. The CDR3 coding sequence is TGTGCCAGCAGTCTAGCGGGGGGCCAGCCCGGGGAGCTGTTTTTT.

The sample holds one count of this clone. This sequence joins TRBV5-3 and TRBJ1-1; possibly TRBD1 for D (6 bases). TRBV5-3 is recorded as an ORF, its role being uncertain. CDR3 length equals 15 residues. V shed 6 bases and J shed 0 bases, with 15 bases lying between them. CDR3 in DNA: TGTGCCAGAACCTATCAGGGGTTGGTGAACACTGAAGCTTTCTTT. The encoded protein is CARTYQGLVNTEAFF.

The chain couples TRBV6-1 to TRBJ1-1; D is possibly TRBD1 (5 bases). The CDR3 consists of 13 residues. Germline V CDR1 and CDR2: MNHNS, SASEGT. V lost 3 bases and J 9 bases, leaving 14 bases between the germline ends. The CDR3 sequence is CASSDWGDSQAFF. The CDR3 nucleotides read TGTGCCAGCAGTGACTGGGGCGACAGCCAAGCTTTCTTT.

The gene calls are TRBV7-9 and TRBJ2-6, with D possibly being TRBD1 (6 bases). V lost 5 bases and J 0 bases, leaving 17 bases between the germline ends. Germline values: CDR1 SEHNR, CDR2 FQNEAQ (reference sequence). The CDR3 loop spans 18 amino acids. The DNA for the CDR3 is TGTGCCAGCAGCCACAGGGCTTCCTTCCACTCTGGGGCCAACGTCCTGACTTTC. Its translation is CASSHRASFHSGANVLTF. The whole variable domain, remainder taken from reference TRBV7-9 and TRBJ2-6, is DTGVSQNPRHKITKRGQNVTFRCDPISEHNRLYWYRQTLGQGPEFLTYFQNEAQLEKSRLLSDRFSAERPKGSFSTLEIQRTEQGDSAMYLCASSHRASFHSGANVLTFGAGSRLTVL.

The table lists this clone with a few counts. This chain joins TRBV12-5 and TRBJ1-1; D ambiguous. With 1 base removed from V and 5 bases from J, the gap between germline ends came to 14 bases. The germline V gene has CDR1 LGHNT and CDR2 FRNRAP. The CDR3 runs 15 residues. CDR3 amino acids: CASGLALSGRTEAFF. DNA of the CDR3: TGTGCTAGTGGTTTGGCACTAAGTGGGAGGACTGAAGCTTTCTTT.

The V call is TRBV7-8, the J call TRBJ1-3; a possible D gene is TRBD1 (5 bases). The CDR3 is 15 amino acids. The V end lost 4 bases, the J end lost 0 bases, and 10 bases lay between the germline ends. Germline CDR1 SGHVS, CDR2 FQNEAQ. The CDR3 here is CASSSAGGSGNTIYF. DNA of the CDR3: TGTGCCAGCAGCTCCGCCGGGGGCTCTGGAAACACCATATATTTT. The full variable domain, with the rest looked up from reference TRBV7-8 and TRBJ1-3, is GAGVSQSPRYKVAKRGQDVALRCDPISGHVSLFWYQQALGQGPEFLTYFQNEAQLDKSGLPSDRFFAERPEGSVSTLKIQRTQQEDSAVYLCASSSAGGSGNTIYFGEGSWLTVV.

The CDR3 region has the DNA TGTGCCAGTAGTCGGCAGGGGGTGACTGAAGCTTTCTTT. Amino acid sequence: CASSRQGVTEAFF. This chain joins TRBV19 and TRBJ1-1; TRBD1 agrees at 7 bases. Germline loops: CDR1 LNHDA, CDR2 SQIVND (reference sequence). With 5 bases clipped from V and 5 bases from J, the junction kept 5 bases outside the gene matches. CDR3 length: 13 amino acids.

CDR3 sequence (DNA): TGCGCCAGCAGCGTTCAGGGCGTCATGGAGAACACTGAAGCTTTCTTT. Encoded protein: CASSVQGVMENTEAFF. The V call is TRBV5-1, the J call TRBJ1-1; D is perhaps TRBD1 (5 bases). Looked up from germline, CDR1 is SGHRS and CDR2 is YFSETQ. V was clipped by 4 bases and J by 1 base, with 17 bases between them. The CDR3 is made up of 16 amino acids.

This clone was found once. This chain uses TRBV5-4 with TRBJ2-7; 9 nucleotides match TRBD1. Germline values: CDR1 SGHNT, CDR2 YYREEE (reference sequence). The CDR3 is 15 residues long. V lost 4 bases and J lost 0; bases outside the gene matches: 5. Written as DNA, the CDR3 is TGTGCCAGCAGCCTAGGGACAGGGAGCTCCTACGAGCAGTACTTC. Protein: CASSLGTGSSYEQYF.

The V and J genes are TRBV4-2 and TRBJ2-7, with D perhaps being TRBD1 or TRBD2 (5 bases each). The CDR3 contains 11 residues. Trimming removed 5 bases from V and 10 bases from J, with 12 bases in between. CDR1 is LGHNA, CDR2 YNFKEQ, per germline. The CDR3: CASSSSGPQYF. CDR3 in DNA: TGTGCCAGCAGCTCCTCGGGACCCCAGTACTTC.

V usage is TRBV18 and J usage is TRBJ2-7; no clear D gene. The CDR3 is 13 amino acids. The V gene lost 5 bases and the J gene lost 2 bases, with 10 bases spanning the gap. The germline V gene has CDR1 KGHSH and CDR2 LQKENI. CDR3 nucleotide sequence: TGTGCCAGCTCAAATGACGGCGCCTACGAGCAGTACTTC. It yields the protein CASSNDGAYEQYF. The whole variable domain, filled in from reference TRBV18 and TRBJ2-7, reads NAGVMQNPRHLVRRRGQEARLRCSPMKGHSHVYWYRQLPEEGLKFMVYLQKENIIDESGMPKERFSAEFPKEGPSILRIQQVVRGDSAAYFCASSNDGAYEQYFGPGTRLTVT.

The V call is TRBV6-1, the J call TRBJ2-5; 11 bases are a match to TRBD2. The CDR3 is made up of 12 amino acids. V lost 11 bases and J lost 4; bases outside the gene matches: 3. Per germline, CDR1 MNHNS and CDR2 SASEGT. The CDR3 DNA reads as TGTGCCGCAGGACTAGCGGGAGAGACCCAGTACTTC. The encoded protein is CAAGLAGETQYF.

This sequence joins TRBV9 and TRBJ2-3; 8 nucleotides align to TRBD2. CDR1 and CDR2 (germline): SGDLS, YYNGEE. V was pared by 4 bases and J by 4 bases, with 2 bases of the junction left unmatched. The CDR3 covers 13 residues. The CDR3 DNA reads TGTGCCAGCAGCCCCGGGGGGGCAGATACGCAGTATTTT. Protein: CASSPGGADTQYF.

The rearrangement links TRBV4-3 to TRBJ2-1; TRBD1 matches at 9 bases. Germline V CDR1 and CDR2: LGHNA, YSLEER. The junction had 7 bases not matched to a gene; V was cut back by 3 bases and J by 10 bases. The CDR3 is 14 amino acids. The CDR3 sequence: CASSQDRGGGEQFF. CDR3 in DNA: TGCGCCAGCAGCCAGGACAGGGGAGGGGGAGAGCAGTTCTTC.

The chain carries TRBV9 and TRBJ2-5; D perhaps matches TRBD1 (5 bases). Trimming removed 3 bases from V and 0 bases from J, with 6 bases in between. This CDR3 comprises 13 residues. Germline CDR1 is SGDLS and CDR2 is YYNGEE. The CDR3 region is CASSGTYQETQYF. DNA of the CDR3: TGTGCCAGCAGCGGGACATACCAAGAGACCCAGTACTTC.

The chain combines TRBV28 with TRBJ2-7, with 8 bases matching TRBD2. The CDR3 spans 14 residues. Germline lookup yields CDR1 MDHEN and CDR2 SYDVKM. V was clipped by 3 bases and J by 5 bases; unmatched bases: 6. CDR3 in amino acids: CASSFRLAGDEQYF. The CDR3 DNA is TGTGCCAGCAGTTTCCGTCTAGCGGGCGACGAGCAGTACTTC.

This clone is labeled medium-sized (0.01 to 0.1%). This chain links TRBV19 with TRBJ1-5; no reliable D call. The V gene's germline CDR1 is LNHDA and CDR2 SQIVND (reference sequence). Between the trimmed V and J ends, which lost 7 bases and 2 bases, there was a span of 6 bases. CDR3 length: 12 amino acids. CDR3 region: CASKAGNQPQHF. CDR3 sequence (DNA): TGTGCCAGTAAGGCAGGCAATCAGCCCCAGCATTTT.

This chain links TRBV7-9 with TRBJ2-7; 8 bases are shared with TRBD1. Losses at the gene ends were 5 bases for V and 2 bases for J; bases not matched to a gene: 5. The length of the CDR3 is 14 residues. Germline CDR1 is SEHNR and CDR2 is FQNEAQ (reference sequence). As DNA, the CDR3 is TGTGCCAGCAGCGGGACAGGTCAAACCTACGAGCAGTACTTC. Its translation is CASSGTGQTYEQYF.

The rearrangement links TRBV7-2 to TRBJ2-7, with 8 bases that match TRBD1. V shed 5 bases and J 7 bases; nucleotides not matched to a gene: 10. CDR3 length: 14 residues. Germline CDR1 and CDR2: SGHTA and FQGNSA. The CDR3 DNA reads as TGTGCCAGCAGCAAGATCGACAGGGGTAGGGAGCAGTACTTC. It translates to CASSKIDRGREQYF.